The clone carrying this T cell receptor beta chain has more than one count but fewer than ten. No antigen is known for it. This sample is part of a study of T cell repertoires in cytomegalovirus infection. CDR3 length: 16 amino acids. Germline lookup yields CDR1 MDHEN and CDR2 SYDVKM. The V gene end was trimmed by 3 bases and the J gene end by 8 bases; junction bases not matched to a gene: 14. TCRdb re-called the reads through MiXCR, storing one row per CDR3 protein. The table includes about 890,000 distinct CDR3 sequences, under 40% detected once. The receptor was derived from a human donor in good health (CMV status not recorded). Some clones in this sample may be carry-over from other donors' samples. The chain couples TRBV28 to TRBJ2-3; 7 bases are a match to TRBD2. Sequencing was performed on cultured CD8+ T cells from PBMCs, taken from culture after CMV antigen stimulation. The CDR3 coding sequence is TGTGCCAGCAGTTTTCGGAGCGGGGCAAGCAAGGGTACGCAGTATTTT. This translates into CASSFRSGASKGTQYF.